A single T cell receptor (beta chain) is shown here with its context. Its antigen is still unknown. Extracted RNA was reverse transcribed, and the resulting cDNA served as sequencing template. The method was immunoSEQ multiplex PCR; TCRdb's version includes in-frame clones alone and lacks a portion of them. The sample includes approximately 140,000 clones, 86% seen only once; the top ten take 13%. The treatment denotes: oral pan-JAK inhibitor, 5-10 mg twice daily. Alopecia areata patients provided lesional scalp punch biopsies and peripheral blood. These data originate in a study of CD8+ T cells in alopecia areata. The study, taken as a whole, reports: Besides other cells, scalp samples also yield sequences of resident alphabeta T cells from normal skin.

CDR1 and CDR2 from the germline V gene are MNHNY and SVGAGI (reference sequence). This CDR3 spans 16 amino acids. Trimming removed 0 bases from V and 0 bases from J, with 8 bases in between. This receptor was obtained from a human donor with alopecia areata. Sequencing was performed on CD8+ T cells sorted from blood, taken at week 4, from a patient treated with tofacitinib. The chain combines TRBV6-6 with TRBJ2-2; the D gene could be TRBD1 or TRBD2 (5 bases each). The CDR3, as DNA: TGTGCCAGCAGTTACTCGTTGGGGGCGAACACCGGGGAGCTGTTTTTT. Protein: CASSYSLGANTGELFF.